There are a few counts of the clone carrying this TCR beta chain. The sample is drawn from a study of blood T cell repertoires in COVID-19. Per the germline V gene, CDR1 is MNHEY and CDR2 is SMNVEV (reference sequence). V shed 3 bases and J 3 bases; nucleotides not matched to a gene: 5. This CDR3 region has 14 residues. Sequenced by immunoSEQ multiplex PCR; TCRdb stores in-frame clones only, minus some. The table has 55,000 to 90,000 clones, about 88% seen once. The receptor comes from a human donor in a cohort sampled during active COVID-19. The chain combines TRBV27 with TRBJ2-7, with TRBD2 matching over 7 bases. Specimen: peripheral blood. The CDR3 DNA reads as TGTGCCAGCAGTTTCGGGCGGGGGAACTACGAGCAGTACTTC. It specifies CASSFGRGNYEQYF.